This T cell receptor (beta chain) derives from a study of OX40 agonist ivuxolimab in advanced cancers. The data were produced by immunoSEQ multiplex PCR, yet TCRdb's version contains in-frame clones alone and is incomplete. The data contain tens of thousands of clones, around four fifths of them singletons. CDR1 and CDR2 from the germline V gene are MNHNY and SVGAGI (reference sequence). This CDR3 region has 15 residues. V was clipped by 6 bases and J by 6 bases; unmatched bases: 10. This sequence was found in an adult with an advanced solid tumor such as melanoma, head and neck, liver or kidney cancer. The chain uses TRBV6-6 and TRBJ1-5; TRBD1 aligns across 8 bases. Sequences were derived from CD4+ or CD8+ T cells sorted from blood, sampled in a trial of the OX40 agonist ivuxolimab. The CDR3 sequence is CASSSQGQGSQPQHF. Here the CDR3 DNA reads TGTGCCAGCAGCTCCCAAGGACAGGGAAGTCAGCCCCAGCATTTT.